This T cell receptor beta chain is drawn from a study of cytotoxic CD8 clonotypes in ibrutinib-treated CLL. The assay was immunoSEQ multiplex PCR, and TCRdb's table has in-frame clones only and misses some. The sample contains more than 200,000 clones, just over 70% of which appear only once. Only a few counts were recorded for this clone. This CDR3 is 14 amino acids long. V shed 7 bases and J shed 3 bases, with 16 bases lying between them. Germline V gene data show CDR1 as SGHRS and CDR2 as YFSETQ. The sample here was PBMCs, taken after 12 months of ibrutinib treatment. This TCR came from a human donor with chronic lymphocytic leukemia. This chain uses TRBV5-1 with TRBJ1-1; D perhaps matches TRBD1 (5 bases). DNA of the CDR3: TGCGCCAGCCGCCGGGGGAATTCGGACACTGAAGCTTTCTTT. Translated, it gives CASRRGNSDTEAFF.